This T cell receptor beta chain was recorded in a study of vaccination effects on CD4 cells after COVID-19. Findings and limits, study-wide: Vaccine- and infection-induced clones showed marked clonal contraction late following vaccination.

Regarding this clone: The antigen remains undetermined.

Trimming removed 5 bases from V and 6 bases from J, with 15 bases in between. CDR1 is MNHEY and CDR2 is SVGEGT in the germline V gene. This CDR3 has 14 residues. Sequencing followed a ViraFEST assay step that expanded antigen-specific CD4+ T cells with viral peptide pools. Scientists isolated CD4+ T cells after a roughly ten-day culture period ended. The table came from immunoSEQ multiplex PCR; TCRdb's copy has only in-frame clones and leaves some out. The data show around 83,000 clones, with about 70% seen just once and under 2% held by the top ten. V gene TRBV6-2 or TRBV6-3 combines with J gene TRBJ2-3; the D gene is possibly TRBD2 (6 bases). Source: CD4+ T cells from PBMCs cultured with HCoV-229E spike peptides, taken before COVID-19 vaccination. The sequence was obtained from a human donor who received a COVID-19 vaccine. CDR3 loop: CASSLQRLVDTQYF. The DNA of the CDR3 is TGTGCCAGCAGTCTACAACGACTAGTCGATACGCAGTATTTT.